A single sample gave rise to the 9 T cell receptor beta chains below, sequenced in a study of T cell changes during pregnancy in multiple sclerosis (dated by TCRdb to 2018 to 2020). The method behind the library was the immunoSEQ multiplex PCR assay. In TCRdb, the immuneACCESS table is reduced to in-frame sequences with V and J assigned. These tables do not hold every clone; where another copy was compared, an unresolved V gene accounts for under half, and the others remain unexplained. The sample includes fewer than 110,000 clones, with 80% to 95% observed a single time. Around 3.1% of the sample belongs to the ten largest clones. This specimen was peripheral blood, taken in the second trimester of pregnancy. These receptors all stem from a female donor with multiple sclerosis, enrolled in a pregnancy study.

The chain has TRBV4-3 and TRBJ2-2; possibly TRBD2 for D (5 bases). Germline V CDR1 and CDR2: LGHNA, YSLEER. This CDR3 comprises 16 residues. With 0 bases removed from V and 4 bases from J, the gap between germline ends came to 12 bases. In nucleotides, the CDR3 is TGCGCCAGCAGCCAAGATACCCCTAGCCCCACCGGGGAGCTGTTTTTT. Its translation is CASSQDTPSPTGELFF.

V and J are TRBV28 and TRBJ1-5; D is unresolved. Germline CDR1 is MDHEN and CDR2 is SYDVKM. The CDR3 sequence is 18 residues long. Deletions cut 2 bases from V and 1 base from J, with 18 bases between. CDR3 nucleotide sequence: TGTGCCAGCAGTTTAGCCTTAATGGGTTTCGGGAGCAATCAGCCCCAGCATTTT. This sequence encodes CASSLALMGFGSNQPQHF.

The genes are TRBV7-9 and TRBJ2-7, with TRBD1 identical over 7 bases. CDR3 length: 17 residues. CDR1 is SEHNR and CDR2 is FQNEAQ in the germline V gene (reference sequence). With 4 bases clipped from V and 3 bases from J, the junction kept 15 bases outside the gene matches. CDR3 protein: CASSSPLRQGLVYEQYF. In nucleotides, the CDR3 is TGTGCCAGCAGCTCGCCGCTACGACAGGGCCTCGTCTACGAGCAGTACTTC. Drawing the rest from reference TRBV7-9 and TRBJ2-7, the complete variable domain is DTGVSQNPRHKITKRGQNVTFRCDPISEHNRLYWYRQTLGQGPEFLTYFQNEAQLEKSRLLSDRFSAERPKGSFSTLEIQRTEQGDSAMYLCASSSPLRQGLVYEQYFGPGTRLTVT.

V gene TRBV19 combines with J gene TRBJ2-1; 12 bases fit TRBD1. The length of the CDR3 is 14 residues. Trimming at V came to 7 bases and at J to 8 bases, leaving 6 bases not matched to a gene. Looked up from germline, CDR1 is LNHDA and CDR2 is SQIVND (reference sequence). The CDR3 DNA is TGTGCCAGTACCGGGACAGGGGGCCTTTATGAGCAGTTCTTC. Encoded protein: CASTGTGGLYEQFF.

This rearrangement joins TRBV7-3 to TRBJ2-7, with D hard to call. CDR3 length equals 13 residues. Germline CDR1 is SGHTA and CDR2 is FQGTGA. Trimming removed 1 base from V and 3 bases from J, with 7 bases in between. The CDR3 DNA reads TGTGCCAGCAGCTTAAATCGAGACTACGAGCAGTACTTC. Translating it yields CASSLNRDYEQYF.

This clone was detected once. V and J are TRBV4-3 and TRBJ2-1, with D possibly being TRBD2 (5 bases). CDR3 length: 16 amino acids. The germline CDR1 and CDR2 sequences are LGHNA and YSLEER. V was trimmed by 0 bases and J by 9 bases, leaving 18 bases between them. The CDR3 is CASSQDLSEFGGEQFF. CDR3 coding DNA: TGCGCCAGCAGCCAAGATCTTAGCGAATTTGGCGGTGAGCAGTTCTTC.

This clone was picked up one time. The chain couples TRBV6-1 to TRBJ1-4, with TRBD1 matching over 10 bases. Germline V CDR1 and CDR2: MNHNS, SASEGT. This CDR3 contains 13 residues. Unmatched junction bases numbered 5, after V lost 8 bases and J lost 8 bases. Here the CDR3 reads CASSWDRGEKLFF. The CDR3 DNA follows: TGTGCCAGCTCGTGGGACAGGGGAGAAAAACTGTTTTTT.

This chain joins TRBV5-6 and TRBJ2-1; weak D call: TRBD1 (5 bases). Trimming stripped 4 bases from V and 6 bases from J, with 23 bases between. The CDR3 spans 17 residues. Per the germline V gene, CDR1 is SGHDT and CDR2 is YYEEEE. CDR3 region: CASSPLQGQGLGNEQFF. CDR3 coding DNA: TGTGCCAGCAGCCCATTGCAAGGACAAGGGTTAGGCAATGAGCAGTTCTTC.

The V gene is TRBV4-1, the J gene TRBJ1-5; the D is unclear. V was shortened by 5 bases and J by 7 bases, with 12 bases between the two germline ends. The CDR3 contains 13 residues. CDR1 and CDR2 from the germline V gene are MGHRA and YSYEKL. The CDR3 region has the DNA TGCGCCAGCAGCAGCCTTCCGGGGCAGCCCCAGCATTTT. It is translated as CASSSLPGQPQHF.